This T cell receptor beta chain was recorded in a study of technical replicates of blood from several donors. Measured with immunoSEQ multiplex PCR; TCRdb has only the in-frame clones, and not every one. Of 60,000 to 70,000 clones listed, around 85% were seen once; the top ten hold roughly 5%. CDR1 is SGHVS, CDR2 FQNEAQ, per germline. The germline V and J ends were trimmed by 4 bases and 3 bases, with 11 bases remaining between them. This CDR3 is built from 14 residues. Sample: PBMCs. This sequence joins TRBV7-8 and TRBJ2-3, with D possibly TRBD2 on 6 matching bases. The source is a human donor in good health. Some clones in this sample may be carry-over from other donors' samples. The CDR3 region has the DNA TGTGCCAGCAGCTCGCGGAGGGCGACAGATACGCAGTATTTT. Translated: CASSSRRATDTQYF. The variable domain in full, with the rest retrieved from reference TRBV7-8 and TRBJ2-3, is GAGVSQSPRYKVAKRGQDVALRCDPISGHVSLFWYQQALGQGPEFLTYFQNEAQLDKSGLPSDRFFAERPEGSVSTLKIQRTQQEDSAVYLCASSSRRATDTQYFGPGTRLTVL.